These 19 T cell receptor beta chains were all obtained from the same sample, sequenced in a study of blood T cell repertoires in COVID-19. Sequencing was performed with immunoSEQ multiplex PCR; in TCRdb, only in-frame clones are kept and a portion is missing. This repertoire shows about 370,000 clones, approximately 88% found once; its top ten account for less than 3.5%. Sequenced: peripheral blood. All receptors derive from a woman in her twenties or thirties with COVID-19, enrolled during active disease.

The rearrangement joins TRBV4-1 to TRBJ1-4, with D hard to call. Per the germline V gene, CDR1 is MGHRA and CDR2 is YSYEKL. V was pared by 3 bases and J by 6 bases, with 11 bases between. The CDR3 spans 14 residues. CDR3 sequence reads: CASSQWVEDEKLFF. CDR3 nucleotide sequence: TGCGCCAGCAGCCAGTGGGTGGAGGATGAAAAACTGTTTTTT.

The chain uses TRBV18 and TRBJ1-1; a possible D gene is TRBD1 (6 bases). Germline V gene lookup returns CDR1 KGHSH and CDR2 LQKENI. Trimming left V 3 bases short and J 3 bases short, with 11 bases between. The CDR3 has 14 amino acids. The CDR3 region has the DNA TGTGCCAGCTCACCGACAGGTCGGGACACTGAAGCTTTCTTT. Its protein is CASSPTGRDTEAFF.

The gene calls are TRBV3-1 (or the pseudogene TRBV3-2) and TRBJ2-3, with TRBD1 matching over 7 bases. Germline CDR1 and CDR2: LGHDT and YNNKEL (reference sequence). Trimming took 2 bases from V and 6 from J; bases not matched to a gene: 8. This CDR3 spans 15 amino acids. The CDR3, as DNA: TGTGCCAGCAGCCAACTTGACAGGGATAAGGATACGCAGTATTTT. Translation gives CASSQLDRDKDTQYF.

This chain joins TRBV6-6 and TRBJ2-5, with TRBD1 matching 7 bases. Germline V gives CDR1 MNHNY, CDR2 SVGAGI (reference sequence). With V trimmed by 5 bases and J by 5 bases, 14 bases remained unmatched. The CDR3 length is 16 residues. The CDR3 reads CASSGTATSGRETQYF. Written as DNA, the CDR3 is TGTGCCAGCAGTGGGACAGCCACCTCAGGGCGCGAGACCCAGTACTTC.

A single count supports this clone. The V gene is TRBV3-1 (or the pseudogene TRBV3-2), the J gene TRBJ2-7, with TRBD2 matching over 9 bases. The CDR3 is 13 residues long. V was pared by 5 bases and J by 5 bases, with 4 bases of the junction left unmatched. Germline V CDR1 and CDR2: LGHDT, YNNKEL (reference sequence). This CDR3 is CASSFSGSNEQYV. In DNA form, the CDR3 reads TGTGCCAGCAGCTTTAGCGGGAGCAACGAGCAGTACGTC.

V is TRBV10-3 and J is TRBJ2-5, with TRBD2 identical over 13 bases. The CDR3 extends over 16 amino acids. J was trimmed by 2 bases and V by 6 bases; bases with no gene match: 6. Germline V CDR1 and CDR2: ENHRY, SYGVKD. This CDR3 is CAISKQGLAGQETQYF. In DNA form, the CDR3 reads TGTGCCATCAGCAAACAGGGACTAGCGGGACAAGAGACCCAGTACTTC.

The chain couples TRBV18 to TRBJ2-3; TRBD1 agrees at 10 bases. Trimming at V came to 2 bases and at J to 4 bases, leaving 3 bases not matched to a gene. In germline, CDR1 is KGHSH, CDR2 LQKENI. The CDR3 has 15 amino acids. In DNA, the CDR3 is TGTGCCAGCTCACCAGGGACAGGGGATGCAGATACGCAGTATTTT. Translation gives CASSPGTGDADTQYF.

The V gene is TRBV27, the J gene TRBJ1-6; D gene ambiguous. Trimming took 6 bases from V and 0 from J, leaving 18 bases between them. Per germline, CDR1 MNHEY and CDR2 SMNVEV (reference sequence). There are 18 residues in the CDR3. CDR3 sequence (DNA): TGTGCCAGCAGCCCCGCAGGCGTTTTGAGCTCCTATAATTCACCCCTCCACTTT. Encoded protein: CASSPAGVLSSYNSPLHF.

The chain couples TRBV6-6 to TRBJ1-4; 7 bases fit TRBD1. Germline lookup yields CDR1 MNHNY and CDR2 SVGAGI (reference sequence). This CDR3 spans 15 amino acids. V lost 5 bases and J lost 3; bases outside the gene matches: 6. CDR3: CASSRQGLANEKLFF. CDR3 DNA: TGTGCCAGCAGTCGACAGGGTTTGGCTAATGAAAAACTGTTTTTT.

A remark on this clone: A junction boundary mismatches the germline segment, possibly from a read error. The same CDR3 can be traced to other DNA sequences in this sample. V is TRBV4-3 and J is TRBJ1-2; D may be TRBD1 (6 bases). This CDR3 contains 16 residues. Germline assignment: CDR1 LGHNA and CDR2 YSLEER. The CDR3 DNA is TGCGCCAGCAGCCAAGACTGGGAGCAGGGGAACTATGGCTATACCTTC. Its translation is CASSQDWEQGNYGYTF.

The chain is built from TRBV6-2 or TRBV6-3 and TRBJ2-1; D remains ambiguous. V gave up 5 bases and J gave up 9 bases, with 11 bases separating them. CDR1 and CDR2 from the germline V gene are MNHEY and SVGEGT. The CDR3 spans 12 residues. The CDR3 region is CASSQAAREQFF. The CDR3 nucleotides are TGTGCCAGCAGTCAGGCAGCCCGTGAGCAGTTCTTC.

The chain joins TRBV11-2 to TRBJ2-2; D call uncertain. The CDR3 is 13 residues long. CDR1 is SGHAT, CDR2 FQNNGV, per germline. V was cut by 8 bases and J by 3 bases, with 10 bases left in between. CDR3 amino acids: CASGDTYTGELFF. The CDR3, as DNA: TGTGCCAGCGGCGACACCTACACCGGGGAGCTGTTTTTT.

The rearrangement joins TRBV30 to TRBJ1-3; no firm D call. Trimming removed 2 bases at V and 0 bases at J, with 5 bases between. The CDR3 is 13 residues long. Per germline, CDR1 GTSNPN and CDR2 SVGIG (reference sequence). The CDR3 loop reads CAWSPGSGNTIYF. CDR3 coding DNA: TGTGCCTGGAGTCCGGGCTCTGGAAACACCATATATTTT. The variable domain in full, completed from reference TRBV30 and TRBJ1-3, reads SQTIHQWPATLVQPVGSPLSLECTVEGTSNPNLYWYRQAAGRGLQLLFYSVGIGQISSEVPQNLSASRPQDRQFILSSKKLLLSDSGFYLCAWSPGSGNTIYFGEGSWLTVV.

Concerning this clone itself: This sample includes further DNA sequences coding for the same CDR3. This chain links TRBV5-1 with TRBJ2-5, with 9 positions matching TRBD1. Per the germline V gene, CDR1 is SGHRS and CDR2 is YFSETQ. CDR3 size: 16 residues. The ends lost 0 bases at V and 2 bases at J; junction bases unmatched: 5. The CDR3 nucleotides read TGCGCCAGCAGCTTGGGCACAGGGGGCGGGCAAGAGACCCAGTACTTC. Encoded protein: CASSLGTGGGQETQYF.

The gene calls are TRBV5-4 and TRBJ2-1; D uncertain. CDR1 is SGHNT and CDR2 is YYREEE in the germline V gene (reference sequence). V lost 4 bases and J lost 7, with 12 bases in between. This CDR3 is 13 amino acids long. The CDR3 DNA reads TGTGCCAGCAGCGTACCCGGGTCAAATGAGCAGTTCTTC. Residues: CASSVPGSNEQFF.

The CDR3 DNA follows: TGTGCCAGTAGTATTTGGGACAGGAGTGATAGCAATCAGCCCCAGCATTTT. Amino acid sequence: CASSIWDRSDSNQPQHF. The V and J genes are TRBV19 and TRBJ1-5, with 8 bases identical to TRBD1. Germline V lookup: CDR1 LNHDA, CDR2 SQIVND (reference sequence). The CDR3 sequence is 17 residues long. With V trimmed by 3 bases and J by 0 bases, 7 bases remained unmatched. The whole variable domain, remainder taken from reference TRBV19 and TRBJ1-5, is DGGITQSPKYLFRKEGQNVTLSCEQNLNHDAMYWYRQDPGQGLRLIYYSQIVNDFQKGDIAEGYSVSREKKESFPLTVTSAQKNPTAFYLCASSIWDRSDSNQPQHFGDGTRLSIL.

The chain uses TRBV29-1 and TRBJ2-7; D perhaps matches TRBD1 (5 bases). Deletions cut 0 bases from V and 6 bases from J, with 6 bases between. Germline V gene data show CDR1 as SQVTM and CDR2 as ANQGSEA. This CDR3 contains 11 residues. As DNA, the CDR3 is TGCAGCGTTGAAGATCAGGGCGAGCAGTACTTC. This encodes CSVEDQGEQYF.

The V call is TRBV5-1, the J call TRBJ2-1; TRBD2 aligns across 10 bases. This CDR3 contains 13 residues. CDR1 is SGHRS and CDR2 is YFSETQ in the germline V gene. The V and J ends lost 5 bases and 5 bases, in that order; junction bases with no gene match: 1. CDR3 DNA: TGCGCCAGCAGACTAGCGGGAAACAATGAGCAGTTCTTC. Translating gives CASRLAGNNEQFF.

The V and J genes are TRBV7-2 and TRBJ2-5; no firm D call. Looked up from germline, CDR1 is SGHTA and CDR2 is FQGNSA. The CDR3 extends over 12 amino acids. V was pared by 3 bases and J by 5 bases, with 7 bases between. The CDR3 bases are TGTGCCAGCAGCTTGACGCGGGAGACCCAGTACTTC. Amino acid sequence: CASSLTRETQYF.